Reported below is one TCR beta chain. As yet, its antigen is unknown. The sample comes from a study of cytomegalovirus exposure and HLA in healthy donors. Study overall: The roughly 700 first-cohort repertoires and the approximately 110 validation repertoires shared the same platform, a later analysis reported.

Assay used: immunoSEQ multiplex PCR; TCRdb lists only in-frame clones, some missing. The sample shows about 120,000 clones, approximately 91% of them seen only once. The CDR3 loop spans 14 amino acids. Germline V gene sequence: CDR1 PRHDT, CDR2 FYEKMQ (reference sequence). The V and J ends lost 0 bases and 6 bases, in that order; junction bases with no gene match: 3. The study's findings and limits: Cytomegalovirus-associated status was assigned to about 160 TCR beta chains. As confirmed in vitro, three CMV-associated chains were specific for CMV antigens. The finding came from a later analysis; first-cohort TCR clusters tended to co-occur in the roughly 110 validation repertoires.

Sequencing input: PBMCs. This clonotype was obtained from a man younger than 30 in good health and CMV-seropositive. The V gene is TRBV13, the J gene TRBJ2-5; 8 positions match TRBD2. CDR3 nucleotides: TGTGCCAGCAGCTTAGGAGGCGGGGGGAAGACCCAGTACTTC. Translation gives CASSLGGGGKTQYF.